Below, 10 T cell receptor beta chains from the same sample are listed, as sequenced in a study of blood T cell repertoires in COVID-19. TCRdb keeps only in-frame clones here, not all; method: immunoSEQ multiplex PCR. The table lists nearly 350,000 clones, around 90% of them singletons, with approximately 3.5% in the top ten. The sequenced material came from peripheral blood. The receptors here all came from a woman between 18 and 29 years old who had recovered from COVID-19.

This rearrangement joins TRBV29-1 to TRBJ2-1; D is perhaps TRBD2 (5 bases). Germline V gives CDR1 SQVTM, CDR2 ANQGSEA. The CDR3 consists of 14 residues. Trimming stripped 5 bases from V and 1 base from J, with 12 bases between. CDR3 in DNA: TGCAGCGTTTTAATACTAGATTCCTACAATGAGCAGTTCTTC. Its protein is CSVLILDSYNEQFF.

This clone has only one observation. The rearrangement links TRBV6-5 to TRBJ1-4; tentatively, D is TRBD1 (6 bases). The CDR3 extends over 14 amino acids. Germline loops: CDR1 MNHEY, CDR2 SVGAGI. The V end lost 4 bases, the J end lost 5 bases, and 11 bases lay between the germline ends. CDR3: CASSLGGLNEKLFF. The CDR3 DNA sequence: TGTGCCAGCAGTTTGGGGGGGCTCAATGAAAAACTGTTTTTT.

The chain carries TRBV18 and TRBJ2-3; 10 positions match TRBD2. The CDR3 totals 15 residues. The V gene end was trimmed by 2 bases and the J gene end by 2 bases; junction bases not matched to a gene: 1. Germline values: CDR1 KGHSH, CDR2 LQKENI. In DNA, the CDR3 is TGTGCCAGCTCACCAACTAGCGGGGCCACAGATACGCAGTATTTT. Translated, it gives CASSPTSGATDTQYF.

The chain couples TRBV7-8 to TRBJ1-2; 8 bases fit TRBD1. The CDR3 contains 14 residues. Germline values: CDR1 SGHVS, CDR2 FQNEAQ. V dropped 5 bases and J dropped 13; count of bases not matched to a gene: 15. The CDR3: CASSGYATGERGTF. The CDR3 DNA reads TGTGCCAGCAGCGGATACGCGACAGGGGAAAGGGGCACCTTC.

V is TRBV9 and J is TRBJ2-5; 14 bases agree with TRBD2. Looked up from germline, CDR1 is SGDLS and CDR2 is YYNGEE. J lost 6 bases, V lost 3 bases, and 10 bases had no gene match. The CDR3 extends over 17 amino acids. The CDR3 reads CASSAPGTSGSLKTQYF. The CDR3 region has the DNA TGTGCCAGCAGCGCACCCGGGACTAGCGGGAGTTTGAAGACCCAGTACTTC.

The V gene is TRBV20-1, the J gene TRBJ1-5; a weak D match, TRBD1 (6 bases). Deletions cut 3 bases from V and 2 bases from J, with 11 bases between. CDR1 and CDR2 from the germline V gene are DFQATT and SNEGSKA (reference sequence). This CDR3 spans 14 amino acids. In DNA form, the CDR3 reads TGCAGTGCTAGTTCCAGGGGAGGCAATCAGCCCCAGCATTTT. Its protein product is CSASSRGGNQPQHF.

The chain carries TRBV6-5 and TRBJ2-5, with a tentative D call TRBD1 (6 bases). The V end was cut by 7 bases, the J end by 2 bases, with 17 bases between. The CDR3 loop spans 15 amino acids. Germline V CDR1 and CDR2: MNHEY, SVGAGI. This CDR3 reads CASTPGVVSQETQYF. The DNA for the CDR3 is TGTGCCAGCACACCAGGGGTAGTGTCGCAAGAGACCCAGTACTTC.

This clone has a single count. This rearrangement joins TRBV2 to TRBJ2-1; 11 bases match TRBD2. The CDR3 consists of 16 residues. V was clipped by 6 bases and J by 1 base; unmatched bases: 5. The germline gives CDR1 SNHLY, CDR2 FYNNEI. CDR3 residues: CASRAGTSGSYNEQFF. The CDR3, as DNA: TGTGCCAGCAGAGCCGGGACTAGCGGATCCTACAATGAGCAGTTCTTC.

The chain has TRBV15 and TRBJ1-1, with TRBD1 matching 7 bases. J lost 0 bases, V lost 3 bases, and 10 bases had no gene match. CDR3 length equals 17 residues. Looked up from germline, CDR1 is LNHNV and CDR2 is YYDKDF (reference sequence). CDR3 nucleotides: TGTGCCACCAGCAGGGGGGACAGCCGGCCCTTGAACACTGAAGCTTTCTTT. This codes for CATSRGDSRPLNTEAFF.

V is TRBV6-5 and J is TRBJ2-2, with 8 bases identical to TRBD2. CDR3 length: 14 amino acids. V dropped 5 bases and J dropped 6; count of bases not matched to a gene: 5. Germline CDR1 MNHEY, CDR2 SVGAGI. CDR3 sequence reads: CASSKTSAPGELFF. The CDR3, as DNA: TGTGCCAGCAGTAAGACTAGCGCCCCCGGGGAGCTGTTTTTT.